The clone carrying this T cell receptor (beta chain) came up many times. Its antigen is unknown. A template switching step contributed a universal primer site, while unique molecular identifiers were present in the cDNA. TCRdb re-analysed the 5' RACE reads in MiXCR, keeping a single row per CDR3 protein. Altogether hundreds of thousands of distinct CDR3 sequences are present, roughly 6% being singletons, with the ten largest covering 1.5% to 2%. This record comes from a study of identical twins. Germline assignment: CDR1 SGHRS and CDR2 YFSETQ. This CDR3 has 16 residues. V was pared by 0 bases and J by 5 bases, with 17 bases between. Study-level results: There was more out-of-frame TCR alpha sharing in monozygotic twins than models estimated. Fewer insertions were carried by abundant cord blood beta clonotypes, but none was seen in memory repertoires.

The rearrangement joins TRBV5-1 to TRBJ2-5; D ambiguous. This TCR derives from a man aged 18 to 30 in good health. Sequencing was done on a sample of naive T cells sorted from blood. CDR3 loop: CASSLGSTAIMETQYF. DNA of the CDR3: TGCGCCAGCAGCTTGGGTAGTACAGCCATCATGGAGACCCAGTACTTC.